This T cell receptor (beta chain) was obtained from a study of blood T cell repertoires in COVID-19. On the study more broadly: Italy, Spain and the United States were the sources of the convalescent and acute COVID-19 samples.

This clone was observed a single time. Per germline, CDR1 GTSNPN and CDR2 SVGIG (reference sequence). The V and J ends lost 2 bases and 5 bases respectively, with 16 bases between them. The CDR3 runs 15 residues. In the original analysis: Cell counts per sample came from amplifying reference gene primers. TCRdb's table, derived via immunoSEQ multiplex PCR, lists solely in-frame clones and lacks some. V, J and clone size are those of that table, while D and trimming were read from the DNA. The data show about 230,000 clones, 83% seen once. V and J are TRBV30 and TRBJ2-1; D perhaps matches TRBD1 (6 bases). The sequencing input was peripheral blood. This sequence was found in a woman in her fifties or sixties with acute or convalescent COVID-19. The CDR3 sequence is CAWSYRVFKNNEQFF. The CDR3, as DNA: TGTGCCTGGAGTTACAGGGTTTTTAAGAACAATGAGCAGTTCTTC.